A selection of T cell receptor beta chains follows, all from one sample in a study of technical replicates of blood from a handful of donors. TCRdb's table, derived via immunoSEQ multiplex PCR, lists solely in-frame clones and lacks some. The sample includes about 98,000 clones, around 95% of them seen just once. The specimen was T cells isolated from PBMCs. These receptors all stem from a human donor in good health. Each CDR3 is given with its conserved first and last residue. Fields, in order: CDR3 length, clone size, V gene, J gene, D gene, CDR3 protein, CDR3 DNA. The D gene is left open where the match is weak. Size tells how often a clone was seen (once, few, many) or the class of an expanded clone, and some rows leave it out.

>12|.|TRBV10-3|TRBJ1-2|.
CAISGDFYGYTF
TGTGCCATCAGTGGCGACTTTTATGGCTACACCTTC
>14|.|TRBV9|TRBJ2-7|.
CASSLGTDTYEQYF
TGTGCCAGCAGCCTTGGGACTGATACCTACGAGCAGTACTTC
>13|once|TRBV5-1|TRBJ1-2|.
CASSFSEDYGYTF
TGCGCCAGCAGCTTCTCGGAGGACTATGGCTACACCTTC
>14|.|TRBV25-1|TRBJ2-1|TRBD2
CASSFTSGGNEQFF
TGTGCCAGCAGTTTTACTAGCGGGGGAAATGAGCAGTTCTTC
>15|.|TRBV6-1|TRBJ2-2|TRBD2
CASSRLAGGTGELFF
TGTGCCAGCAGTAGGCTAGCGGGAGGGACCGGGGAGCTGTTTTTT
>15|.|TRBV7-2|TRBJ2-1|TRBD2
CASSLIEYLSGGLFF
TGTGCCAGCAGCTTAATAGAATATCTTAGCGGGGGTCTCTTCTTC
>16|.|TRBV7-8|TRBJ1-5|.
CASSLARIFKGQPQHF
TGTGCCAGCAGCTTAGCGCGGATTTTTAAAGGACAGCCCCAGCATTTT
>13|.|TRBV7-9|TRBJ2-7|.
CASSPAGMNEQYF
TGTGCCAGCAGCCCGGCAGGGATGAACGAGCAGTACTTC
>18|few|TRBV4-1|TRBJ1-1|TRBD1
CASSRWDRGFVMNTEAFF
TGCGCCAGCAGCCGTTGGGACAGGGGCTTTGTGATGAACACTGAAGCTTTCTTT
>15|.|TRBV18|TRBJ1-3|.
CASSTQASPGNTIYF
TGTGCCAGCTCAACCCAGGCCTCTCCCGGAAACACCATATATTTT
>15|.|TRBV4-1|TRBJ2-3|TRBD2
CASSQDYGTSGDRYF
TGCGCCAGCAGCCAAGATTATGGGACTAGCGGGGATAGGTATTTT
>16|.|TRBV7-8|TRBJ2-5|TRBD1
CASSLGDSLYQETQYF
TGTGCCAGCAGCTTAGGGGACAGCCTGTACCAAGAGACCCAGTACTTC
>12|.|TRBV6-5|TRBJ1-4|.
CAAGGSGGKLFF
TGTGCCGCGGGAGGGTCCGGCGGAAAACTGTTTTTT
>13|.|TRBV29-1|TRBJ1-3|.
CSVTGDSGNTIYF
TGCAGCGTTACAGGAGACTCTGGAAACACCATATATTTT
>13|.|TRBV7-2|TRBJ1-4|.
CASSRRTDEKLFF
TGTGCCAGCAGCCGCCGGACAGACGAAAAACTGTTTTTT
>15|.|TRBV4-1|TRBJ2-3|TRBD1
CASSDRVWGTDTQYF
TGCGCCAGCAGCGACAGGGTGTGGGGCACAGATACGCAGTATTTT
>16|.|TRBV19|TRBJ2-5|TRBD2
CASSIGNLADKETQYF
TGTGCCAGTAGTATTGGCAACCTAGCGGACAAAGAGACCCAGTACTTC
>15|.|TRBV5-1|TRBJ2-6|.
CASSLGGPRANVLTF
TGCGCCAGCAGCTTGGGCGGTCCCAGAGCCAACGTCCTGACTTTC
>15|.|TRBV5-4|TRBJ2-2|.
CASSSMTGNTGELFF
TGTGCCAGCAGCTCGATGACAGGGAACACCGGGGAGCTGTTTTTT
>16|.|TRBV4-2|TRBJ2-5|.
CASKMRVGSGGETQYF
TGTGCCAGCAAAATGCGGGTCGGGAGTGGAGGGGAGACCCAGTACTTC
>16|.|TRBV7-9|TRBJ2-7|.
CASSPTQGTLSYEQYF
TGTGCCAGCAGCCCTACCCAGGGGACGCTCTCCTACGAGCAGTACTTC
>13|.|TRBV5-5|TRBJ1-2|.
CASSFRDRGGYTF
TGTGCCAGCAGCTTCAGGGATAGAGGTGGCTACACCTTC
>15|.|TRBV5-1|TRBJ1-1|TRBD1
CASSSWTGGAAEAFF
TGCGCCAGCAGCTCGTGGACAGGGGGAGCGGCTGAAGCTTTCTTT
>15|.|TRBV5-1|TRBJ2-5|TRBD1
CASSFGQGLGETQYF
TGCGCCAGCAGCTTCGGACAGGGGTTAGGAGAGACCCAGTACTTC
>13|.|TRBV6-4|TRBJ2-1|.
CASSEASNNEQFF
TGTGCCAGCAGTGAGGCCAGTAACAATGAGCAGTTCTTC
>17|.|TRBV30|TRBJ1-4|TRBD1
CAWSAWTGKDQVEKLFF
TGTGCCTGGAGTGCTTGGACAGGGAAGGATCAAGTTGAAAAACTGTTTTTT
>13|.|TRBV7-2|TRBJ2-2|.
CASSPGVTGELFF
TGTGCCAGCAGCCCGGGAGTCACCGGGGAGCTGTTTTTT
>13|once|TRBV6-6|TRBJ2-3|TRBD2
CASRLAGADTQYF
TGTGCCAGCCGACTAGCGGGAGCAGATACGCAGTATTTT
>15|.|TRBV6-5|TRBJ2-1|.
CASSSLIVPYNEQFF
TGTGCCAGCAGTTCACTGATTGTCCCCTACAATGAGCAGTTCTTC
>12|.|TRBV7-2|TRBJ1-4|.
CASSLFEEKLFF
TGTGCCAGCAGCTTATTCGAGGAAAAACTGTTTTTT
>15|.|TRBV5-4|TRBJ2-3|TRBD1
CASTTQGAGADTQYF
TGTGCCAGCACAACGCAGGGGGCAGGCGCAGATACGCAGTATTTT
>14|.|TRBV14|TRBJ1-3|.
CASSQEYSGNTIYF
TGTGCCAGCAGCCAAGAATACTCTGGAAACACCATATATTTT
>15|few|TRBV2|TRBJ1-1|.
CASSGARDMNTEAFF
TGTGCCAGCAGTGGGGCTAGGGACATGAACACTGAAGCTTTCTTT
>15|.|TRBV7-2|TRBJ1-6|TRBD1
CASSLAGTGVIPLHF
TGTGCCAGCAGCTTAGCAGGGACAGGGGTGATACCCCTCCACTTT
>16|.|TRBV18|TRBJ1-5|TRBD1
CASSPFGTGSNQPQHF
TGTGCCAGCTCACCATTCGGGACAGGAAGCAATCAGCCCCAGCATTTT
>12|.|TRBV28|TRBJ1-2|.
CASSGQFYGYTF
TGTGCCAGCAGTGGACAGTTCTATGGCTACACCTTC
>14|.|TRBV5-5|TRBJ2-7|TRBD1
CASKGGAGAYEQYF
TGTGCCAGCAAAGGGGGCGCGGGCGCCTACGAGCAGTACTTC
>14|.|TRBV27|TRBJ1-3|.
CASSVRSSGNTIYF
TGTGCCAGCAGTGTTCGTAGCTCAGGAAACACCATATATTTT
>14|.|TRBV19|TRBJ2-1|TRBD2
CASGTTSSYNEQFF
TGTGCCAGTGGGACTACCAGCTCCTACAATGAGCAGTTCTTC
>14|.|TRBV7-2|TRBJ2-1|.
CASSLELAGHEQFF
TGTGCCAGCAGCTTAGAGCTAGCCGGGCATGAGCAGTTCTTC
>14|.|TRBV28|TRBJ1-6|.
CASSPTRENSPLHF
TGTGCCAGCTCTCCAACCCGGGAGAATTCACCCCTCCACTTT
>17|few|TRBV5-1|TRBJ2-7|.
CASSLDIPGLQTYEQYF
TGCGCCAGCAGCTTGGATATTCCGGGACTCCAAACCTACGAGCAGTACTTC
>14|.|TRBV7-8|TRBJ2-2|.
CASSFQVFTGELFF
TGTGCCAGCAGCTTCCAGGTCTTCACCGGGGAGCTGTTTTTT